This T cell receptor beta chain came from a study of radiotherapy plus CTLA-4 blockade in lung cancer. On the study more broadly: Around 19% of patients responded objectively, and about 30% achieved disease control. Study observations and caveats: Among blood TCR repertoires after radiotherapy plus ipilimumab, tumor-derived clones expanded.

Clones were sequenced by immunoSEQ multiplex PCR, and TCRdb holds only the in-frame ones, with some missing. Found here are approximately 80,000 clones, approximately 84% of them singletons; the top ten hold roughly 0.87%. Per germline, CDR1 SGHKS and CDR2 YYEKEE (reference sequence). Trimming removed 0 bases from V and 6 bases from J, with 7 bases in between. The CDR3 spans 12 residues. About this clone: Its specificity is unknown.

Chemo-refractory metastatic non-small-cell lung cancer patients underwent focal radiation alongside CTLA-4 blockade with ipilimumab. The source was peripheral blood, collected from a patient treated with radiotherapy plus ipilimumab. The J gene is TRBJ2-7, the V gene TRBV5-5; D is unresolved. The TCR was taken from a human donor with non-small cell lung cancer who had stable disease on radiotherapy plus ipilimumab. The chain's CDR3 is CASSLAKGEQYF. CDR3 nucleotide sequence: TGTGCCAGCAGCTTGGCCAAGGGCGAGCAGTACTTC.